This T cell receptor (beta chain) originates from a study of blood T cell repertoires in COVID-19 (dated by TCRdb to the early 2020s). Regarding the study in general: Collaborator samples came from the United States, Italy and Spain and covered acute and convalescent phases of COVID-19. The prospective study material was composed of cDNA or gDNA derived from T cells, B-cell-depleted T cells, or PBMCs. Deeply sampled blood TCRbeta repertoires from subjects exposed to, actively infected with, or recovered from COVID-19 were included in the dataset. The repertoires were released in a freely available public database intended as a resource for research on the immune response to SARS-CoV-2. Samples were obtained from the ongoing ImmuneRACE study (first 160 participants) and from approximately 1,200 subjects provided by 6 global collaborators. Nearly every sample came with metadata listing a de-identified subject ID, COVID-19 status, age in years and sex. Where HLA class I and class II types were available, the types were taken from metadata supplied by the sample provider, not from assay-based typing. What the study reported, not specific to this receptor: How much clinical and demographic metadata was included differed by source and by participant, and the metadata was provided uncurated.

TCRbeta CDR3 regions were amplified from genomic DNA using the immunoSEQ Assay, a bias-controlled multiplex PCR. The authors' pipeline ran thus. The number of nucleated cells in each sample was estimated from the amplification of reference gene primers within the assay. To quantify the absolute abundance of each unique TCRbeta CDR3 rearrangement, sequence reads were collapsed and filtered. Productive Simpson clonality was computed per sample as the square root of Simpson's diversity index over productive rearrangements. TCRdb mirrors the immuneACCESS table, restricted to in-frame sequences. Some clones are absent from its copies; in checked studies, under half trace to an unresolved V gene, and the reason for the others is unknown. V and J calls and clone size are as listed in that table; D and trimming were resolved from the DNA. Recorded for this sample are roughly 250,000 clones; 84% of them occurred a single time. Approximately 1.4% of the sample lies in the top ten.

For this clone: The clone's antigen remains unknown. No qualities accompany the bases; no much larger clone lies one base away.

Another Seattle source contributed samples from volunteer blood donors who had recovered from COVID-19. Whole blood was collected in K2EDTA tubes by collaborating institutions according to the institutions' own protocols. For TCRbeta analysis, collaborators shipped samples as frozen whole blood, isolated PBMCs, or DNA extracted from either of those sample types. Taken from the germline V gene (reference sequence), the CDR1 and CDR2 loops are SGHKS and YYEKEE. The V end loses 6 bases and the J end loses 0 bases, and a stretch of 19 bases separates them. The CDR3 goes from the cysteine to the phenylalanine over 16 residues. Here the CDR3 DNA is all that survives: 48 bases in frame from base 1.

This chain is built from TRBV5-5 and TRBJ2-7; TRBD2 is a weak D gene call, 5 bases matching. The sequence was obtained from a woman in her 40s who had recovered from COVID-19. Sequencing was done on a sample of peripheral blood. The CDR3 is CASTLLVGEFSYEQYF. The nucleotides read TGTGCCAGCACCCTACTCGTCGGGGAATTCTCCTACGAGCAGTACTTC.